The 5 T cell receptor beta chains presented below share a single source sample, sequenced in a study of T-cell reconstitution after alpha-beta-depleted transplantation in children. Unique molecular identifiers featured in how the TCRbeta library was prepared. Using its own MiXCR run on the PCR reads, TCRdb lists one record per CDR3 protein. The sample carries about 500,000 distinct CDR3 sequences, roughly 33% recorded once. Sequenced material: PBMCs from the stem cell graft donor, taken from the stem cell graft. The receptors derive from a human donor who donated a stem cell graft to a child with aplastic anemia.

The chain employs TRBV5-4 and TRBJ1-1; TRBD1 aligns across 8 bases. The CDR3 extends over 16 amino acids. V was clipped by 3 bases and J by 5 bases; unmatched bases: 12. In germline, CDR1 is SGHNT, CDR2 YYREEE (reference sequence). In nucleotides, the CDR3 is TGTGCCAGCAGCTCCGCAGGGGGCGCGGGTCTAACTGAAGCTTTCTTT. This translates into CASSSAGGAGLTEAFF.

V and J are TRBV6-1 and TRBJ2-5, with TRBD1 matching 7 bases. V trimming: 6 bases; J trimming: 1 base; junction bases outside the gene matches: 8. The CDR3 totals 15 residues. Germline V lookup: CDR1 MNHNS, CDR2 SASEGT. DNA of the CDR3: TGTGCCAGCAGGCGAGCCGGGACAGCCCAAGAGACCCAGTACTTC. Amino acids: CASRRAGTAQETQYF.

This rearrangement joins TRBV12-3 or TRBV12-4 to TRBJ2-3; 14 nucleotides line up with TRBD2. Trimming cost V 6 bases and J 6 bases; bases outside gene matches: 11. The CDR3 is made up of 17 amino acids. CDR3 residues: CASRPIRTSGRRDTQYF. The CDR3 DNA sequence: TGTGCCAGCAGACCTATTAGGACTAGCGGGAGGCGGGATACGCAGTATTTT.

The J gene is TRBJ1-2, the V gene TRBV7-9, with TRBD1 matching 7 bases. The CDR3 loop spans 13 amino acids. V shed 5 bases and J 7 bases; nucleotides not matched to a gene: 7. Germline V lookup: CDR1 SEHNR, CDR2 FQNEAQ (reference sequence). CDR3 sequence: CASSQTQGFGYTF. As DNA, the CDR3 is TGTGCCAGCAGCCAAACACAGGGGTTTGGCTACACCTTC.

V usage is TRBV24-1 and J usage is TRBJ2-1; no reliable D call. This CDR3 comprises 12 residues. CDR1 and CDR2 from the germline V gene are KGHDR and SFDVKD. The V end lost 6 bases, the J end lost 6 bases, and 8 bases lay between the germline ends. The CDR3 loop reads CATSLGFNEQFF. Here the CDR3 DNA reads TGTGCCACCAGTCTGGGGTTCAATGAGCAGTTCTTC.